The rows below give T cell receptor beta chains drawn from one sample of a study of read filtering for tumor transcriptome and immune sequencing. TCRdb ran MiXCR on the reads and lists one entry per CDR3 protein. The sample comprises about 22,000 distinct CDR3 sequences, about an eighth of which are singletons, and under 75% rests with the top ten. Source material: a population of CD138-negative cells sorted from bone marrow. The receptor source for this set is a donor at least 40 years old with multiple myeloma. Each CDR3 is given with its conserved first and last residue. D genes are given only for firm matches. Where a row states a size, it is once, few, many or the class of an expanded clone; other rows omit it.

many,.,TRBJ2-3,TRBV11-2,TGTGCCAGTAGCTTAGTTGCAGGGATTTTGACAGATACGCAGTATTTT,CASSLVAGILTDTQYF
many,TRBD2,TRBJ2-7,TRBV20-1,TGCAGTGCTAGAATTCTTGGACTAGCGGGAGCTCGGGAGCAGTACTTC,CSARILGLAGAREQYF
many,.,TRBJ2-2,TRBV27,TGTGCCAGCAGTCAAAACACCGGGGAGCTGTTTTTT,CASSQNTGELFF
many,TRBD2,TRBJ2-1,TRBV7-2,TGTGCCAGCAGCTTAGCGGGAGGGCAACCCTACAATGAGCAGTTCTTC,CASSLAGGQPYNEQFF
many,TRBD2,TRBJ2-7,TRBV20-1,TGCAGTGCTAGAGATAGTACTAGCGGCTACGAGCAGTACTTC,CSARDSTSGYEQYF
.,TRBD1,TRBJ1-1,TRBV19,TGTGCCAGTAAATTAAGGACAGGGGTGGCGACTGAAGCTTTCTTT,CASKLRTGVATEAFF
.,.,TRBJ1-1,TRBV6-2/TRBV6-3,TGTGCCAGCAGTTACGCTGCCCCGCCGGCTGAAGCTCTCTTT,CASSYAAPPAEALF
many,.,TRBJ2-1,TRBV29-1,TGCAGCGCATTTAGGACAGCGCTCGGTGAGCAGTTCTTC,CSAFRTALGEQFF
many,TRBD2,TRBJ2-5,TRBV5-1,TGCGCCAGCAGCTTGGCACTAGCGTCACAAGAGACCCAGTACTTC,CASSLALASQETQYF
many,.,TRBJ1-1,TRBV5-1,TGCGCCAGCAGCCTAGAGACAGTGAACACTGAAGCTTTCTTT,CASSLETVNTEAFF
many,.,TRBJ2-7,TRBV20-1,TGCAGTGCTAGAGAGTGGCAGGGGGGTTACGAGCAGTACTTC,CSAREWQGGYEQYF
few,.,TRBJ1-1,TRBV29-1,TGCAGCGTTGAAGTGGAGCTGAACACTGAAGCTTTCTTT,CSVEVELNTEAFF
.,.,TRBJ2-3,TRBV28,TGTGCCACCTACGGAGGATACACAGATACGCAGTATTTT,CATYGGYTDTQYF
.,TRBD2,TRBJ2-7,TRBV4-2,TGTGCCAGCAGCCAAAGACTAGCGGCCTCCTACGAGCAGTACTTC,CASSQRLAASYEQYF
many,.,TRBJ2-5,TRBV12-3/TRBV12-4,TGTGCCAGCAGTTTAGACGGGACCGCCGGGGAGACCCAGTACTTC,CASSLDGTAGETQYF
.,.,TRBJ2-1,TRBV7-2,TGTGCCAGCAGCTTAGGCGGGGCGGGTGAGCAGTTCTTC,CASSLGGAGEQFF
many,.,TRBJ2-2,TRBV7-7,TGTGCTAGCAGCTTATCACCGGAAGGCGGGGAGCTGTTTTTT,CASSLSPEGGELFF
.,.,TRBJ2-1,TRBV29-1,TGCAGCGTTGAGACTCCGCCGGGTAATGAGCAGTTCTTC,CSVETPPGNEQFF
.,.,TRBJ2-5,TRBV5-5,TGTGCCAGCAGCTTAGCGAGGGCGGTGGAGACCCAGTACTTC,CASSLARAVETQYF
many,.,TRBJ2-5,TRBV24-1,TGTGCCACCAGTGATTTGTTACAAGAGACCCAGTACTTC,CATSDLLQETQYF
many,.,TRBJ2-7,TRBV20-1,TGCAGTGCTAGAGATCCTCTAGTTGTCTACGAGCAGTACTTC,CSARDPLVVYEQYF
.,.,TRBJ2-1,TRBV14,TGTGCCAGCAGCCTCGTGTGGGGGGCAAGAGGGCAGTTCTTC,CASSLVWGARGQFF
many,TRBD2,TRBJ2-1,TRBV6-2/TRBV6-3,TGTGCCAGCAGTTACTCGATCTTACTAGCGGGGTACTACAATGAGCAGTTCTTC,CASSYSILLAGYYNEQFF
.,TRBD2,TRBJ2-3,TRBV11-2,TGTGCCAGCAGCTTATCGACGGCGGGAGGGATTAGCACAGATACGCAGTATTTT,CASSLSTAGGISTDTQYF
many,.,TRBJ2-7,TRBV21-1,TGTGCCAGCGCGTGCGTGTCGGGACAGGGGGTCTCAGAGCAGTACTTC,CASACVSGQGVSEQYF
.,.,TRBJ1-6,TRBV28,TGTGCCAGCAGTTTGTGGCAGAGCAATTCACCCCTCCACTTT,CASSLWQSNSPLHF
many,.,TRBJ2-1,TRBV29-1,TGCAGCGGCGCTGCGGCTTCCTACAATGAGCAGTTCTTC,CSGAAASYNEQFF
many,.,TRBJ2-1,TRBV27,TGTGCCAGCAGTTTGCGGGACAGTTCGGATGAGCAGTTCTTC,CASSLRDSSDEQFF
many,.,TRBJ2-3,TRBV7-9,TGTGCCAGCATAGTGGGGGGCTCGACAGATACGCAGTATTTT,CASIVGGSTDTQYF
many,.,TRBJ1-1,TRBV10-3,TGTGCCATCAGTGACCGATCGGGGTCTGAAGCTTTCTTT,CAISDRSGSEAFF
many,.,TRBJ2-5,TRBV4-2,TGTGCCAGCAGCCAAGGGGAAGCGAACCAAGAGACCCAGTACTTC,CASSQGEANQETQYF
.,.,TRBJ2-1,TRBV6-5,TGTGCCAGCAGTTACAGGCGGCCGGGTGGCGAGCAGTTCTTC,CASSYRRPGGEQFF
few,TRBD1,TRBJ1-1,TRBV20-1,TGCAGTGCTACAACTCAGGGACAGGGATTTGGAGCTTTCTTT,CSATTQGQGFGAFF
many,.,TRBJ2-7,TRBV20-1,TGCAGTGCTAGAGATCGGGCAGAGACTGAGCAGTACTTC,CSARDRAETEQYF
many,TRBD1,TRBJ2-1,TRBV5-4,TGTGCCAGCAGCCCCCAGCAACACAGGGGTGAGCAGTTCTTC,CASSPQQHRGEQFF
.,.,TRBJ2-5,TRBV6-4,TGTGCCAGCAGTGAAATACCGGGATCCCGAGAGACCCAGTACTTC,CASSEIPGSRETQYF
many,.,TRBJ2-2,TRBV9,TGTGCCAGCAGCCCCCAGGGTTCCGGGGAGCTGTTTTTT,CASSPQGSGELFF
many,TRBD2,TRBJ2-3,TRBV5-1,TGCGCCAGCAGCACCGGGACTAGCGGGAGCTCAGATACGCAGTATTTT,CASSTGTSGSSDTQYF
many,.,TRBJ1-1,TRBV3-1,TGTGCCAGCAGCCAAGAGACGCCGACGGCGAACACTGAAGCTTTCTTT,CASSQETPTANTEAFF
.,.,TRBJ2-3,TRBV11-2,TGTGCCAGCAGCTTTCTTACAGCGAGAAACACAGATGCGCAGTATTTT,CASSFLTARNTDAQYF
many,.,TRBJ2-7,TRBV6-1,TGTGCCAGCAGCCGGAGCTCCTACGAGCAGTACTTC,CASSRSSYEQYF
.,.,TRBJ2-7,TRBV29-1,TGCAGCGTTGTCCCAGGGGCCATCTCCTACGAGCAGTACTTC,CSVVPGAISYEQYF
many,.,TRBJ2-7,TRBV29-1,TGCAGCGTTTCGGGTGGGGGTGTCTACGAGCAGTACTTC,CSVSGGGVYEQYF
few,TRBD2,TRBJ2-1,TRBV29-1,TGCAGCGCGGGACTAGCGGGTTTCAATGAGCAGTTCTTC,CSAGLAGFNEQFF
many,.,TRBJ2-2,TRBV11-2,TGTGCCAGCAGTTGGGTTCGGAACACCGGGGAGCTGTTTTTT,CASSWVRNTGELFF
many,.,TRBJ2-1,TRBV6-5,TGTGCCAGCAGTTACCGGTCTACCCAGCAGCAGTTCTTC,CASSYRSTQQQFF
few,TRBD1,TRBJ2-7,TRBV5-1,TGCGCCAGCAGCTTGGACAGGGGGACCTACGAGCAGTACTTC,CASSLDRGTYEQYF
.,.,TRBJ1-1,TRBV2,TGTGCCAGCAATCAGGCGGGGGGCGGAACTGAAGCTTTCTTT,CASNQAGGGTEAFF
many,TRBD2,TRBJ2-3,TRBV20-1,TGCAGTGCTAGAGATCAGCAGCGGGACACAGATACGCAGTATTTT,CSARDQQRDTDTQYF
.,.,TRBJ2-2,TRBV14,TGTGCCAGCAGCCAAGTTATTGGGACCGGGGAGCTGTTTTTT,CASSQVIGTGELFF
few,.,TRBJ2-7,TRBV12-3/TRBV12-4,TGTGCCAGCAGTTTATTAGCGGAGGCTGGTCGCGAGCAGTACTTC,CASSLLAEAGREQYF
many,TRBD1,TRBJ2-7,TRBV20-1,TGCAGTGCGGCAGCCGGGACAGGGTACGAGCAGTACTTC,CSAAAGTGYEQYF
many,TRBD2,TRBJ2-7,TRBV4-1,TGCGCCAGCAGCCAAGAAATGGGGACTAGCTTGTACGAGCAGTACTTC,CASSQEMGTSLYEQYF
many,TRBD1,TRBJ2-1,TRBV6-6,TGTGCCAGCAGCCATGGACAGGGGGCGGGCGACAATGAGCAGTTCTTC,CASSHGQGAGDNEQFF
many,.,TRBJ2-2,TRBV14,TGTGCCAGCAGCCAAGGGTTCTCTATTTACACCGGGGAGCTGTTTTTT,CASSQGFSIYTGELFF
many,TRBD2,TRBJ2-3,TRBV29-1,TGCAGCGTTCTTCCATACCTCAGCGGGAGTGAGACAGATACGCAGTATTTT,CSVLPYLSGSETDTQYF
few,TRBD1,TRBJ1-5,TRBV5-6,TGTGCCAGCAGCAACAGGGGAATCAAGCCCCAGCATTTT,CASSNRGIKPQHF
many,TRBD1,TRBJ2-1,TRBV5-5,TGTGCCAGCAGCTTAGACGGGACAGACAATGAGCAGTTCTTC,CASSLDGTDNEQFF
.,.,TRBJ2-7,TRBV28,TGTGCCAGCAGTCCTCGGTCCTTAGGGGACGAGCAGTACTTC,CASSPRSLGDEQYF